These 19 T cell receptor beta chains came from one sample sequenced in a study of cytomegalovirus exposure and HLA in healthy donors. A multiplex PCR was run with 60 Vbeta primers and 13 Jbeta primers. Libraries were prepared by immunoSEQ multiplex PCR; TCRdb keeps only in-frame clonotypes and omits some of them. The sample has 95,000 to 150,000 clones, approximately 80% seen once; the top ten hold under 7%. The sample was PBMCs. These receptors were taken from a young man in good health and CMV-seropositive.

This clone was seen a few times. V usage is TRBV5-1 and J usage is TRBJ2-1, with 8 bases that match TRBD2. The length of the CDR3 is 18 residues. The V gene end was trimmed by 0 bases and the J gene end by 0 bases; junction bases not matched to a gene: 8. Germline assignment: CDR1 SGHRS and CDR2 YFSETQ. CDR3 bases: TGCGCCAGCAGCTTGGTGGGCGGGAGGCAGAGCTCCTACAATGAGCAGTTCTTC. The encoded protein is CASSLVGGRQSSYNEQFF.

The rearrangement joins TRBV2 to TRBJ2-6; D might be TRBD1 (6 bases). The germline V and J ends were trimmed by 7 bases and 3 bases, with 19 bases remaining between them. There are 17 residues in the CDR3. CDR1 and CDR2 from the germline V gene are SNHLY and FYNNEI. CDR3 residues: CASTPTGIFGGANVLTF. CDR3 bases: TGTGCCAGCACGCCCACAGGGATTTTCGGTGGGGCCAACGTCCTGACTTTC.

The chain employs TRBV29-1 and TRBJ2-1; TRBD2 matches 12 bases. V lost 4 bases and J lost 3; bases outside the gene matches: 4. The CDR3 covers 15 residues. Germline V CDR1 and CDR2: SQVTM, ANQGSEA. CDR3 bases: TGCAGCGTTGGGAGACTAGCGGGAGTCTACAATGAGCAGTTCTTC. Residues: CSVGRLAGVYNEQFF.

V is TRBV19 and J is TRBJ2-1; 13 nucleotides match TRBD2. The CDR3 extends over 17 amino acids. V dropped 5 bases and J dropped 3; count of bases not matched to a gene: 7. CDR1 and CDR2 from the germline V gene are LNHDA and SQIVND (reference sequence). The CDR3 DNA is TGTGCCAGTAGTCCTGGGACTAGCGGGGAGGTCTACAATGAGCAGTTCTTC. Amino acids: CASSPGTSGEVYNEQFF.

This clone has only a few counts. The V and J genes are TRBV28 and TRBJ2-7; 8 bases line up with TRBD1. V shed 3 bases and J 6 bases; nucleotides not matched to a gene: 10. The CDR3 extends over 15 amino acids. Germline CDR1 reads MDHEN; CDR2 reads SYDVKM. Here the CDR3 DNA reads TGTGCCAGCAGTTTCCCGGACAGGGTCAGGAGCGAGCAGTACTTC. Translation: CASSFPDRVRSEQYF.

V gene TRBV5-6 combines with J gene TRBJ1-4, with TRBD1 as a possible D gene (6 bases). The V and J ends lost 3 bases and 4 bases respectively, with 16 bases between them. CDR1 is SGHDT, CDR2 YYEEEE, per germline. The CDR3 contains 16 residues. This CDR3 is CASSSRGGRGNEKLFF. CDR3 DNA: TGTGCCAGCAGCTCTAGGGGGGGACGTGGTAATGAAAAACTGTTTTTT. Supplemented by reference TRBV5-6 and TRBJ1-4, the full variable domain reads DAGVTQSPTHLIKTRGQQVTLRCSPKSGHDTVSWYQQALGQGPQFIFQYYEEEERQRGNFPDRFSGHQFPNYSSELNVNALLLGDSALYLCASSSRGGRGNEKLFFGSGTQLSVL.

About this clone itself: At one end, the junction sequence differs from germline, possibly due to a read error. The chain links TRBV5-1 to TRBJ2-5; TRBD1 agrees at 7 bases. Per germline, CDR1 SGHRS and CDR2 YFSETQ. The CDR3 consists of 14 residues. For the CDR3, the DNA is TGCGCCAGCAGCTTCGGGACAGTGCAAGAGCCCCAGTACTTC. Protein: CASSFGTVQEPQYF.

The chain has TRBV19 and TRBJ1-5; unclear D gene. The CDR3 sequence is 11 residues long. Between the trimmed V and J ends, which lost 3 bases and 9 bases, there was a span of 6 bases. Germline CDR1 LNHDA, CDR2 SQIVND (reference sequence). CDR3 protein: CASSIGGPQHF. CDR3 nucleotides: TGTGCCAGTAGTATTGGAGGGCCCCAGCATTTT. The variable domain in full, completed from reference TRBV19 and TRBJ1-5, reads DGGITQSPKYLFRKEGQNVTLSCEQNLNHDAMYWYRQDPGQGLRLIYYSQIVNDFQKGDIAEGYSVSREKKESFPLTVTSAQKNPTAFYLCASSIGGPQHFGDGTRLSIL.

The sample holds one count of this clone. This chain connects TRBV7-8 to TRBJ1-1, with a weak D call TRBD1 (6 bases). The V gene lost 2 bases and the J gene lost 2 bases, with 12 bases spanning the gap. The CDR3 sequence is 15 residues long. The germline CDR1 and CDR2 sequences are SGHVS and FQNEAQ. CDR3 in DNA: TGTGCCAGCAGCTTAAAGGGGACAAGAAACACTGAAGCTTTCTTT. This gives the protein CASSLKGTRNTEAFF.

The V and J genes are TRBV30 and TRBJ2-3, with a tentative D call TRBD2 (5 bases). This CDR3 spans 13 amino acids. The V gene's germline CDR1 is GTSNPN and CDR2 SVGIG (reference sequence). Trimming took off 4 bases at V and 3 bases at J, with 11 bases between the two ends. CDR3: CAWTPGGTDTQYF. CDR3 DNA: TGTGCCTGGACCCCCGGCGGGACAGATACGCAGTATTTT.

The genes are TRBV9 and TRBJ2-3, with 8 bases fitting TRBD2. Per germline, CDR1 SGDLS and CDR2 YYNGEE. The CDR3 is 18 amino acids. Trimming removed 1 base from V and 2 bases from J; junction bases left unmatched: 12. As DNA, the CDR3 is TGTGCCAGCAGCGTACACCAAACCGGGACTAGGTCCACAGATACGCAGTATTTT. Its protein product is CASSVHQTGTRSTDTQYF.

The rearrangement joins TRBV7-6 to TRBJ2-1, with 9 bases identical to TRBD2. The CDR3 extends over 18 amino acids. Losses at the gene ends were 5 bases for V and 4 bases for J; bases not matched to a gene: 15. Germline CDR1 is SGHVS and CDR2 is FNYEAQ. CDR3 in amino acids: CASSGGISGGLGYNEQFF. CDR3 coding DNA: TGTGCCAGCAGCGGTGGTATAAGCGGGGGGCTAGGGTACAATGAGCAGTTCTTC.

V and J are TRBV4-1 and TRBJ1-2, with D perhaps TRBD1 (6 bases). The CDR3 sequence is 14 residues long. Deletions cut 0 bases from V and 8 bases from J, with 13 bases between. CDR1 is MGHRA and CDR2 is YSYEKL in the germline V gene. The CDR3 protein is CASSQDRGPGGYTF. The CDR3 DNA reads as TGCGCCAGCAGCCAAGACAGGGGCCCTGGAGGCTACACCTTC.

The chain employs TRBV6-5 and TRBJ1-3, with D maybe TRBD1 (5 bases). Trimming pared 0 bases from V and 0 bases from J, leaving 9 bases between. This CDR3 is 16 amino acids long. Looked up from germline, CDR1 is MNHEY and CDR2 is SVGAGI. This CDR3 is CASSYSSGYSGNTIYF. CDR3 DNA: TGTGCCAGCAGTTACTCCTCAGGGTACTCTGGAAACACCATATATTTT.

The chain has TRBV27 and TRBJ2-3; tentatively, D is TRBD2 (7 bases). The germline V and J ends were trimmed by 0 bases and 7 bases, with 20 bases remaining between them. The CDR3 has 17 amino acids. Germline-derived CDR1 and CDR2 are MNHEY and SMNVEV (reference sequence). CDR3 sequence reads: CASSLSHERGGGNTQYF. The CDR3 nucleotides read TGTGCCAGCAGTTTATCCCACGAGCGGGGAGGGGGGAATACGCAGTATTTT.

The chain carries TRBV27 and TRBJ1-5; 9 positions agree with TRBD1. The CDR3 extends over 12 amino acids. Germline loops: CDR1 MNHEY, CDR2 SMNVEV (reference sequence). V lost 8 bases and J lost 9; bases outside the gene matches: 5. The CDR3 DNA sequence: TGTGCCAGCGGTGTGACAGGGGGGCCCCAGCATTTT. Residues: CASGVTGGPQHF.

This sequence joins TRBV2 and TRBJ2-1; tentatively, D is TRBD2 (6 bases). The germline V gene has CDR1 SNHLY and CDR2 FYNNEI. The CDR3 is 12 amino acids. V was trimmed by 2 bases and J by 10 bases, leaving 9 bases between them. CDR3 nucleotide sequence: TGTGCCAGCAGTGAATGGCGGGGAGAGCAGTTCTTC. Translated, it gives CASSEWRGEQFF.

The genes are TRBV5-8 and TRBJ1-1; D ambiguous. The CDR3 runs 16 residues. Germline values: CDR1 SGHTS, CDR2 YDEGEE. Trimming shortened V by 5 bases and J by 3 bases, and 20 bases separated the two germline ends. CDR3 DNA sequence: TGTGCCAGCAGTGACGACAAAGCCGAAAAGGACACTGAAGCTTTCTTT. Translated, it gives CASSDDKAEKDTEAFF.

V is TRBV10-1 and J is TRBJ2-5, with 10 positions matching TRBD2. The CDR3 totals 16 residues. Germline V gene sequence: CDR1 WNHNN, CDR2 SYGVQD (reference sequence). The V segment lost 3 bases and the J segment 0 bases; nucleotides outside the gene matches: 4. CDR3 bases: TGCGCCAGCAGTGACCCCGGGACTAGCGACCAAGAGACCCAGTACTTC. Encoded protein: CASSDPGTSDQETQYF.